The entry that follows covers one T cell receptor beta chain sequence. As yet, its antigen is unknown. Trimming pared 7 bases from V and 8 bases from J, leaving 17 bases between. There are 14 residues in the CDR3. Germline V gene lookup returns CDR1 LNHDA and CDR2 SQIVND (reference sequence). TCRdb re-called the 5' RACE reads with MiXCR, one entry per CDR3 protein. The sample has about 75,000 distinct CDR3 sequences, 13% seen once; the top ten hold more than 7%. The data derive from a study of spatial heterogeneity in lung cancer. Whole-study findings and limits: Among blood samples, ubiquitous expanded tumor TCRs appeared more at resection than at follow-up.

The time point denotes: sample taken at primary tumor resection. Unsorted tumor, nontumor lung tissue or cryopreserved PBMC supplied the whole RNA. Untreated early-stage non-small cell lung cancer patients, roughly 72 in total, were the donors. The source is a male donor with early-stage non-small cell lung cancer. The sample in question was PBMCs, obtained at surgery. This chain uses TRBV19 with TRBJ2-2, with D uncertain. CDR3 loop: CASTLGWGTGELFF. For the CDR3, the DNA is TGTGCCAGTACCCTAGGATGGGGTACTGGGGAGCTGTTTTTT.